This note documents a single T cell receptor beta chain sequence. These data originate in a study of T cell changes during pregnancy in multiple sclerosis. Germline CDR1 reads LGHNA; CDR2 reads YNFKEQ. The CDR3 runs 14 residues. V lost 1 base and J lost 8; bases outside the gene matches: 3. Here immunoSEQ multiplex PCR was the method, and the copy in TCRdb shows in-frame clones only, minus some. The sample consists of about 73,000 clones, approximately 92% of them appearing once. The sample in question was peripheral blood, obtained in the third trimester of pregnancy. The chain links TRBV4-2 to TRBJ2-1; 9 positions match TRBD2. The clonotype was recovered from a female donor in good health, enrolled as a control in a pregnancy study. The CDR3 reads CASSQGTSVYEQFF. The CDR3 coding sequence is TGTGCCAGCAGCCAAGGGACTAGCGTCTATGAGCAGTTCTTC.